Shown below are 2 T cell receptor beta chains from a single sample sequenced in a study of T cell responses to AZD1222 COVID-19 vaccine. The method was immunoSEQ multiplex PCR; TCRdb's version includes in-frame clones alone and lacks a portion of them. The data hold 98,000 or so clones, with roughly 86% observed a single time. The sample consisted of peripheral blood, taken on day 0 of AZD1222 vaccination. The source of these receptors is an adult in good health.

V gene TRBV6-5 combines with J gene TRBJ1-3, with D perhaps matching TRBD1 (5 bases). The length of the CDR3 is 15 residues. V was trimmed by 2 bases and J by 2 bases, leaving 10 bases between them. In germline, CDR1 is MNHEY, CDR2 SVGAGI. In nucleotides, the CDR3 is TGTGCCAGCAGTTACAGGAGGGGTCCTGGAAACACCATATATTTT. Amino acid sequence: CASSYRRGPGNTIYF.

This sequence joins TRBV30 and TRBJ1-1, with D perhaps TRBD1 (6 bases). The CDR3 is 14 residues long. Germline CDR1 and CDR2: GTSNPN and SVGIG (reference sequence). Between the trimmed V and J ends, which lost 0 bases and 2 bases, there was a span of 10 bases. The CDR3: CAWSVRGGNTEAFF. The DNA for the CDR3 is TGTGCCTGGAGTGTTAGAGGGGGAAACACTGAAGCTTTCTTT.